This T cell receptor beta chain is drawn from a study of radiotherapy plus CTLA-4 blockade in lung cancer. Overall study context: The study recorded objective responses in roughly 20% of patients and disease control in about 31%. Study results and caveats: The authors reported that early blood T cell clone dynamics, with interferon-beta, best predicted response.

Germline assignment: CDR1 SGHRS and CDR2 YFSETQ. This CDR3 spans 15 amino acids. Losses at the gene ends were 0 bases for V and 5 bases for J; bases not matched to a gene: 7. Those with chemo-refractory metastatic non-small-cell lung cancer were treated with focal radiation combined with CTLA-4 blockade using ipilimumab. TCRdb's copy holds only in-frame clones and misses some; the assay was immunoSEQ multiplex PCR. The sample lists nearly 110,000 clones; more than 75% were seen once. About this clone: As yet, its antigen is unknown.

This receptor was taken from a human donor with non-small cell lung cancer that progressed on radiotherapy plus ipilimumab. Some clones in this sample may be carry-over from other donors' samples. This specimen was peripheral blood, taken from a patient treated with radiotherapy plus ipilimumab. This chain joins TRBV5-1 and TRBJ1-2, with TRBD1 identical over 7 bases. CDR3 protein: CASSLVTGTEYGYTF. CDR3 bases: TGCGCCAGCAGCTTGGTAACCGGGACAGAGTATGGCTACACCTTC.